This record looks at one TCR beta chain sequence and its context. Germline CDR1 reads SGHTA; CDR2 reads FQGNSA. The V end was cut by 1 base, the J end by 3 bases, with 10 bases between. The CDR3 length is 15 residues. Data came from immunoSEQ multiplex PCR; TCRdb stores just in-frame clones and leaves some out. The sample records 200,000 to 300,000 clones, around 86% being singletons. These data come from a study of blood T cell repertoires in COVID-19. The sequencing sample was made of PBMCs or T cells enriched from blood (not recorded which). The chain combines TRBV7-2 with TRBJ1-3, with D perhaps TRBD1 (6 bases). This sequence was found in a woman aged 45-65 years who had recovered from COVID-19. CDR3 sequence (DNA): TGTGCCAGCAGCTTAGTAACAGGGATTGGAAACACCATATATTTT. Residues: CASSLVTGIGNTIYF.